The 5 T cell receptor beta chains below come from one sample, sequenced in a study of Tregs in tolerant kidney transplant recipients. The repertoire was sequenced with immunoSEQ multiplex PCR; TCRdb's copy has only in-frame clones and lacks some. Of about 64,000 clones listed, 80% to 90% are singletons. Related graft donors supplied nonmyeloablative bone marrow transplants, and mixed chimerism was transient. The input for sequencing was CD4+ T cells from blood (PBMCs), taken 6 months after the transplant. The receptors come from a human patient who received a combined kidney and bone marrow transplant. Some of the T cells might come from the graft donor.

A single count supports this clone. The rearrangement joins TRBV7-8 to TRBJ2-5, with D possibly TRBD2 on 6 matching bases. This CDR3 spans 14 amino acids. The ends were cut back, 4 bases at V and 2 bases at J, with 11 bases in the middle. Germline assignment: CDR1 SGHVS and CDR2 FQNEAQ. The CDR3: CASSSHSGQETQYF. Here the CDR3 DNA reads TGTGCCAGCAGCTCTCACAGCGGGCAAGAGACCCAGTACTTC.

V usage is TRBV11-2 and J usage is TRBJ2-2, with D unresolved. The CDR3 is made up of 12 amino acids. The V and J ends lost 3 bases and 6 bases respectively, with 5 bases between them. The germline CDR1 and CDR2 sequences are SGHAT and FQNNGV. CDR3 protein: CASSFPAGELFF. The CDR3 DNA follows: TGTGCCAGCAGCTTCCCAGCCGGGGAGCTGTTTTTT.

This clone was seen only once. Within the sample, other DNA sequences also encode this same CDR3. The V and J genes are TRBV7-3 and TRBJ2-3; TRBD2 aligns across 12 bases. V lost 3 bases, J lost 1 base, and 5 bases stayed unmatched. The CDR3 extends over 17 amino acids. Per the germline V gene, CDR1 is SGHTA and CDR2 is FQGTGA. The CDR3 sequence is CASSFTRTSGGTDTQYF. In nucleotides, the CDR3 is TGTGCCAGCAGCTTTACTCGGACTAGCGGGGGCACAGATACGCAGTATTTT.

This clone was observed once. The V gene is TRBV4-1, the J gene TRBJ2-3; TRBD1 agrees at 7 bases. Per germline, CDR1 MGHRA and CDR2 YSYEKL. After removal of 1 base from V and 6 bases from J, the junction contained 4 bases not matched to a gene. The CDR3 covers 14 residues. CDR3 nucleotides: TGCGCCAGCAGCCAAGGGGACAGTTGGGATACGCAGTATTTT. Its translation: CASSQGDSWDTQYF.

The chain combines TRBV5-6 with TRBJ2-7; D is ambiguous. Between the trimmed V and J ends, which lost 4 bases and 6 bases, there was a span of 8 bases. Germline CDR1 is SGHDT and CDR2 is YYEEEE. This CDR3 is 11 amino acids long. The CDR3 nucleotides are TGTGCCAGCAGCGACATTTCCGAGCAGTACTTC. Amino acid sequence: CASSDISEQYF.